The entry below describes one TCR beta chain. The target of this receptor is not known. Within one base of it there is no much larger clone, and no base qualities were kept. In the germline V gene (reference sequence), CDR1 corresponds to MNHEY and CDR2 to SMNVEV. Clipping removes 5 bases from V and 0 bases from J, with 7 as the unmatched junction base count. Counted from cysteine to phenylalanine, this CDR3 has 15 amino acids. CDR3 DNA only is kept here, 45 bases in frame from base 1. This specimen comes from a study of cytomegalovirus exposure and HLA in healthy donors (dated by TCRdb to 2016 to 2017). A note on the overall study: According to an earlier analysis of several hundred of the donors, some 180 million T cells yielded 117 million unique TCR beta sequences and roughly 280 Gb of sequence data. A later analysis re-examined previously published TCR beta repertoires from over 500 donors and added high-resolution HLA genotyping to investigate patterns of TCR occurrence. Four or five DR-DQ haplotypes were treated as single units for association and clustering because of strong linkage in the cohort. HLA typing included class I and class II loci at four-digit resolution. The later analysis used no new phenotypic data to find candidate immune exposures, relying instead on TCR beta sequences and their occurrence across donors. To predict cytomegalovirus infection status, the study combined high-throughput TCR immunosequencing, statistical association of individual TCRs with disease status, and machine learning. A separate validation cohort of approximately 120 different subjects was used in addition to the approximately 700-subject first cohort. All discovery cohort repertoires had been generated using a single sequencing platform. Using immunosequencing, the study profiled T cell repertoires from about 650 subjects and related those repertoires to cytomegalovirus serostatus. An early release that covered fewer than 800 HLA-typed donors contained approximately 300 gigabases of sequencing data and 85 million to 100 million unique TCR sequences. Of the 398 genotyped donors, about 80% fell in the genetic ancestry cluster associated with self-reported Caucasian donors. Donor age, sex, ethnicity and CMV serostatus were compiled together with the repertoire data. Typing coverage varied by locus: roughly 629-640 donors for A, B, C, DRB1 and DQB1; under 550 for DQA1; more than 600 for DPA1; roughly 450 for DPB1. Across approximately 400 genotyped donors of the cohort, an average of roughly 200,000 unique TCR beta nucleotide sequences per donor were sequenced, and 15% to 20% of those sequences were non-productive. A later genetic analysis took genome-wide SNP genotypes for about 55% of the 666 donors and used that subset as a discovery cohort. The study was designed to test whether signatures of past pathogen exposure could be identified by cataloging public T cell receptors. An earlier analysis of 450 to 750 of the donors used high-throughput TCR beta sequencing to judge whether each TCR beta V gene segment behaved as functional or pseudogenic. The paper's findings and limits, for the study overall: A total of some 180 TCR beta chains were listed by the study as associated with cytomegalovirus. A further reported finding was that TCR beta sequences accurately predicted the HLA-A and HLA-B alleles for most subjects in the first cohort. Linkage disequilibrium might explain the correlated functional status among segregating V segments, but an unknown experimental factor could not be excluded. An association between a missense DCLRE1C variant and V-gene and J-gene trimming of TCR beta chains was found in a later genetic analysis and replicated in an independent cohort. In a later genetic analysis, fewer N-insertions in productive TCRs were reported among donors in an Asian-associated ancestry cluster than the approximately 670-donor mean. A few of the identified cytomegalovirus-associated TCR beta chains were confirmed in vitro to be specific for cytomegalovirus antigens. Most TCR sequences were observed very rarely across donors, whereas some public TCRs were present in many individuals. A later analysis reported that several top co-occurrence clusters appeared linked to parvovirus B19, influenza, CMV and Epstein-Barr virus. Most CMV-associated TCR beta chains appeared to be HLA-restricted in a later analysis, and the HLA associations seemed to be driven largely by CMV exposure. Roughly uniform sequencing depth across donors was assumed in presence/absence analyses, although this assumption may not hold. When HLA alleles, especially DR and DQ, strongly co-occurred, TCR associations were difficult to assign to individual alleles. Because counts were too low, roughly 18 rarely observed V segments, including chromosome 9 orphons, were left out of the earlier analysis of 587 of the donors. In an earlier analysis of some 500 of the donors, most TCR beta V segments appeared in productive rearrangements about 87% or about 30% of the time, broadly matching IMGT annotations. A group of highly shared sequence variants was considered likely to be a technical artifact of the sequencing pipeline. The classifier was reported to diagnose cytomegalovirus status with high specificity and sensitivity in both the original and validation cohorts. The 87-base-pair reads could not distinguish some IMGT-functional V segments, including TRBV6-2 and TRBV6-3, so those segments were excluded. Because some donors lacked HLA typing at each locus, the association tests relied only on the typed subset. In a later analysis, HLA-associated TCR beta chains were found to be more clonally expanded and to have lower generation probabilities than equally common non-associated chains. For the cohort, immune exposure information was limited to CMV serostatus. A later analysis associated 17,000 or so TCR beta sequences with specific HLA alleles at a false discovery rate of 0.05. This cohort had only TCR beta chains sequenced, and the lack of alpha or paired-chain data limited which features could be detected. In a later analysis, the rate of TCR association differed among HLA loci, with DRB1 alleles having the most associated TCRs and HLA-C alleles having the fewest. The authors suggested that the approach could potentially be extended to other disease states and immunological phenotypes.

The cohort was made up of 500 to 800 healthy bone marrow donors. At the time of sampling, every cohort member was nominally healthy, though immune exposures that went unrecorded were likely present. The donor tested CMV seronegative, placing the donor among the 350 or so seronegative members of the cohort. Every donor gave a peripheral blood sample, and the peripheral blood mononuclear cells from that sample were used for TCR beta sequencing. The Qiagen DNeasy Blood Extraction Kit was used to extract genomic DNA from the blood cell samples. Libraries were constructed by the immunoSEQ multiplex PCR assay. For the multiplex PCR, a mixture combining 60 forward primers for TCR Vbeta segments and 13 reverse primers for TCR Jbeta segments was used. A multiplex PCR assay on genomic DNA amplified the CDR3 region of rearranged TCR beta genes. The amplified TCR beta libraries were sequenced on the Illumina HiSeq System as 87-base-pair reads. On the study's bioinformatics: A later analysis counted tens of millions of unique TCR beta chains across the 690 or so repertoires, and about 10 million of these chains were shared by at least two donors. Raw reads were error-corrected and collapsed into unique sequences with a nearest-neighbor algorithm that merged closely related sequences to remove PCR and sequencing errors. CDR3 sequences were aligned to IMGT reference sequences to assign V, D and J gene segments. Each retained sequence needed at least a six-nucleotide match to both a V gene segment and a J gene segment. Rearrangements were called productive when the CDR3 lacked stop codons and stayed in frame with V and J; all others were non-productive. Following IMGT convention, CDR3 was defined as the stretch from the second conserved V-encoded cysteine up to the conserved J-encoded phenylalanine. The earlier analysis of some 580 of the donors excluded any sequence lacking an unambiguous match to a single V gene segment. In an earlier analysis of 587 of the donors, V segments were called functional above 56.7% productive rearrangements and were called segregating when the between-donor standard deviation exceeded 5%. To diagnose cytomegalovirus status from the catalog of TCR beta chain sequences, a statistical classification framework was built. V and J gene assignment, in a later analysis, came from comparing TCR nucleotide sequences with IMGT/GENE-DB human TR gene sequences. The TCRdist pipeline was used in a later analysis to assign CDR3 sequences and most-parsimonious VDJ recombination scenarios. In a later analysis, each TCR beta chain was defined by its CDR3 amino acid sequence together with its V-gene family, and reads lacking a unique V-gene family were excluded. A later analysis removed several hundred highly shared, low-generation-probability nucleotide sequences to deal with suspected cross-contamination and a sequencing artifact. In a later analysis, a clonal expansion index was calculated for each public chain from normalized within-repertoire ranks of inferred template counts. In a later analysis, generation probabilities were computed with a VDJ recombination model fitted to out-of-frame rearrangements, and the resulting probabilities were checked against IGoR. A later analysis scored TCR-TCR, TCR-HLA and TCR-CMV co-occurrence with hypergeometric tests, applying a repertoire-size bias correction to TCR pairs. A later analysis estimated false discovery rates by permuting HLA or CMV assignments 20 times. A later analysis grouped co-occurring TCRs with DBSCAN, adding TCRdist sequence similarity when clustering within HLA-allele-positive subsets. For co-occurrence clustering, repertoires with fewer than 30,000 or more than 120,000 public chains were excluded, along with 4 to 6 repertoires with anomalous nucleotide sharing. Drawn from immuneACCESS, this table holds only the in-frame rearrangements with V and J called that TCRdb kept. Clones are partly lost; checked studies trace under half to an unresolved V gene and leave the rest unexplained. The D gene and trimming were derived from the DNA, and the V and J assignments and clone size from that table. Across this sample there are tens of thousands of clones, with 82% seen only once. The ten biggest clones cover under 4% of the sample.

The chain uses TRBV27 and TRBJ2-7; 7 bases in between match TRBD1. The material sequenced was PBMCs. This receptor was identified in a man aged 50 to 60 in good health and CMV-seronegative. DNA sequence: TGTGCCAGCAGTCGTACCGGGACAGACTCCTACGAGCAGTACTTC. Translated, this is CASSRTGTDSYEQYF.